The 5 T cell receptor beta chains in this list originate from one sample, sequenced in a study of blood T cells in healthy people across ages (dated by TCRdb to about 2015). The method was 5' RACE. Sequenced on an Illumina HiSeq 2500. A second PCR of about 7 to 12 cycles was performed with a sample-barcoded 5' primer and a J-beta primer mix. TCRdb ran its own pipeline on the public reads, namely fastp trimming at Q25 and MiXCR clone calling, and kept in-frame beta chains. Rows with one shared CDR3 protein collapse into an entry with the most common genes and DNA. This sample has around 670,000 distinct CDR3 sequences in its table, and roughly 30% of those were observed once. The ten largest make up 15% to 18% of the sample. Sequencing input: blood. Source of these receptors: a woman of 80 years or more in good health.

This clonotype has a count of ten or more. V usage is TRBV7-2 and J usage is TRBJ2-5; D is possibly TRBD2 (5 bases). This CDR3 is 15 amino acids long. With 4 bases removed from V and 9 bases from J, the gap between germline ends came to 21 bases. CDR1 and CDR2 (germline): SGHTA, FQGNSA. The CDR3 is CASSSNSGIPVAQYF. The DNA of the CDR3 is TGTGCCAGCAGCTCAAATTCCGGGATTCCAGTCGCCCAGTACTTC.

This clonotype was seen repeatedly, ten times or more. The CDR3 is CASSLYGTGGSEQYF. CDR3 DNA sequence: TGTGCCAGCAGCTTATATGGGACAGGGGGCTCCGAGCAGTACTTC. V usage is TRBV7-9 and J usage is TRBJ2-7; TRBD1 matches 12 bases. CDR1 SEHNR and CDR2 FQNEAQ come from the germline V gene (reference sequence). The CDR3 has 15 amino acids. V dropped 2 bases and J dropped 6; count of bases not matched to a gene: 5.

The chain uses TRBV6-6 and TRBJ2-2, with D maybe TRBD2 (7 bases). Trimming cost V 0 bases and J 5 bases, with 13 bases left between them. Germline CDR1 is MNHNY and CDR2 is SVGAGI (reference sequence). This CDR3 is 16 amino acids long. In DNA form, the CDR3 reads TGTGCCAGCAGTTACTCGGGGGGGGCAGGGACCGGGGAGCTGTTTTTT. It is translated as CASSYSGGAGTGELFF.

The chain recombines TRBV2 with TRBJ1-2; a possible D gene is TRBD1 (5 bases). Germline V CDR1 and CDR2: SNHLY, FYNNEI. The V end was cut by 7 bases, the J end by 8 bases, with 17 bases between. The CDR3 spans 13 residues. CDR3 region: CASTKDTVGGYTF. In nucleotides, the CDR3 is TGTGCCAGCACTAAGGACACCGTCGGGGGCTACACCTTC. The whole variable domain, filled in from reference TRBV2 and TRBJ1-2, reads EPEVTQTPSHQVTQMGQEVILRCVPISNHLYFYWYRQILGQKVEFLVSFYNNEISEKSEIFDDQFSVERPDGSNFTLKIRSTKLEDSAMYFCASTKDTVGGYTFGSGTRLTVV.

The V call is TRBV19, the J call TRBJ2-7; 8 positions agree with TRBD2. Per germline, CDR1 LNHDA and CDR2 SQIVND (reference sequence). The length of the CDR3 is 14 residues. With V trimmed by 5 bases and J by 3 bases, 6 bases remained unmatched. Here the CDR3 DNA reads TGTGCCAGTAGTGTACGGGAGGGGGGCTACGAGCAGTACTTC. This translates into CASSVREGGYEQYF.